The T cell receptor beta chain under discussion was sequenced for a study of T cell responses to AZD1222 COVID-19 vaccine. Study summary: Analysis merged second doses at about 4 or about 12 weeks.

Study observations and caveats: CD4 TCRs associated with vaccination spanned spike, dominating at 160-218 and 743-854.

TCRdb keeps only in-frame clones here, not all; method: immunoSEQ multiplex PCR. The table has 84,000 or so clones, around 90% seen once. Regarding this clone: Its specificity is not known.

Germline V gene data show CDR1 as LNHDA and CDR2 as SQIVND (reference sequence). Between the trimmed V and J ends, which lost 5 bases and 4 bases, there was a span of 14 bases. The CDR3 runs 15 residues. Specimen: peripheral blood, collected on day 0 of AZD1222 vaccination. The sequence was collected from an adult in good health. V gene TRBV19 combines with J gene TRBJ1-4, with D possibly matching TRBD1 (6 bases). The CDR3 nucleotides read TGTGCCAGTAGTTATTCGGGACACTTTAATGAAAAACTGTTTTTT. It specifies CASSYSGHFNEKLFF.